This is a list of T cell receptor beta chains from one sample in a study of human T cells and chemical hapten exposure. MiXCR was run by TCRdb on the RACE reads, yielding one entry per CDR3 protein. Counted here are around 80,000 distinct CDR3 sequences, approximately 8.6% occurring once; the ten biggest clones make up less than 2%. The sequencing input was whole blood. These receptors were taken from a male donor in good health. Some clones in this sample may be carry-over from other donors' samples. CDR3s include the opening cysteine and the closing phenylalanine or tryptophan. The order of the fields is CDR3 protein, CDR3 DNA, V gene, clone size, J gene, D gene. The D gene is left open where the match is weak. The size field is filled for only some rows; it gives once, few, many or a size class.

CDR3 protein: CASGLRESVDTQYF
CDR3 DNA: TGTGCTAGTGGTTTGCGGGAGTCAGTAGATACGCAGTATTTT
V gene: TRBV12-5
clone size: few
J gene: TRBJ2-3
D gene: .

CDR3 protein: CASSETDINSGNTIYF
CDR3 DNA: TGTGCCAGCAGTGAGACGGACATCAACTCTGGAAACACCATATATTTT
V gene: TRBV6-1
clone size: few
J gene: TRBJ1-3
D gene: .

CDR3 protein: CASSIDREVSYNEQFF
CDR3 DNA: TGTGCCAGTAGTATAGACAGGGAAGTATCCTACAATGAGCAGTTCTTC
V gene: TRBV19
clone size: .
J gene: TRBJ2-1
D gene: .

CDR3 protein: CASSLSADTQYF
CDR3 DNA: TGTGCCAGCAGCTTATCGGCAGATACGCAGTATTTT
V gene: TRBV11-1
clone size: .
J gene: TRBJ2-3
D gene: .

CDR3 protein: CASSVGDRVRKGELFF
CDR3 DNA: TGTGCCAGCAGCGTAGGGGACAGGGTGAGGAAGGGGGAGCTGTTTTTT
V gene: TRBV9
clone size: few
J gene: TRBJ2-2
D gene: TRBD1

CDR3 protein: CASTRDLGSYGYTF
CDR3 DNA: TGTGCCAGTACCCGGGACCTAGGAAGCTATGGCTACACCTTC
V gene: TRBV19
clone size: .
J gene: TRBJ1-2
D gene: .

CDR3 protein: CATSSTGGVTDTQYF
CDR3 DNA: TGTGCCACCAGTAGTACGGGGGGCGTCACAGATACGCAGTATTTT
V gene: TRBV24-1
clone size: few
J gene: TRBJ2-3
D gene: .

CDR3 protein: CASSYSGGGLPDTQYF
CDR3 DNA: TGTGCCAGCAGTTACTCTGGGGGGGGGCTGCCAGATACGCAGTATTTT
V gene: TRBV6-5
clone size: few
J gene: TRBJ2-3
D gene: .

CDR3 protein: CATSPSRGGTDTQYF
CDR3 DNA: TGTGCCACTTCCCCTAGTCGGGGGGGCACAGATACGCAGTATTTT
V gene: TRBV6-5
clone size: few
J gene: TRBJ2-3
D gene: TRBD2

CDR3 protein: CASSPTPTNEKLFF
CDR3 DNA: TGCGCCAGCAGCCCGACCCCAACTAATGAAAAACTGTTTTTT
V gene: TRBV5-1
clone size: .
J gene: TRBJ1-4
D gene: .

CDR3 protein: CSVETGRPGAFF
CDR3 DNA: TGCAGCGTTGAAACAGGGCGGCCTGGAGCTTTCTTT
V gene: TRBV29-1
clone size: few
J gene: TRBJ1-1
D gene: .

CDR3 protein: CASSLPPGLEAYEQYF
CDR3 DNA: TGTGCCAGCAGCTTACCCCCGGGACTAGAAGCCTACGAGCAGTACTTC
V gene: TRBV5-6
clone size: .
J gene: TRBJ2-7
D gene: TRBD2